The table lists the clone carrying this T cell receptor beta chain with a count of one. Antigen specificity is unknown. This entry belongs to a study of cytomegalovirus exposure and HLA in healthy donors. Study context: Researchers previously reported finding 90 million to 120 million unique TCR beta sequences from approximately 200 million T cells. Overall study findings and caveats: Accounts indicate the classifier identified cytomegalovirus status with strong specificity and sensitivity. Presence/absence comparisons presumed near-even sequencing depth among donors. A later analysis reportedly found fewer N-insertions in an Asian-associated ancestry cluster than the approximately 730-donor mean.

Vbeta (60) and Jbeta (13) primers were used in the PCR. Profiled with immunoSEQ multiplex PCR; TCRdb holds only in-frame clones, not every one. Of 150,000 to 200,000 clones listed, 75% are singletons. Trimming left V 4 bases short and J 4 bases short, with 10 bases between. The CDR3 contains 13 residues. From germline, CDR1 is LNHDA and CDR2 SQIVND (reference sequence). The chain employs TRBV19 and TRBJ2-5; D is possibly TRBD1 (6 bases). Sample: PBMCs. The source of this sequence is a woman between 50 and 59 years old in good health and CMV-seropositive. The CDR3 is CASSTGVGETQYF. The CDR3 DNA reads as TGTGCCAGTAGTACAGGGGTGGGAGAGACCCAGTACTTC.